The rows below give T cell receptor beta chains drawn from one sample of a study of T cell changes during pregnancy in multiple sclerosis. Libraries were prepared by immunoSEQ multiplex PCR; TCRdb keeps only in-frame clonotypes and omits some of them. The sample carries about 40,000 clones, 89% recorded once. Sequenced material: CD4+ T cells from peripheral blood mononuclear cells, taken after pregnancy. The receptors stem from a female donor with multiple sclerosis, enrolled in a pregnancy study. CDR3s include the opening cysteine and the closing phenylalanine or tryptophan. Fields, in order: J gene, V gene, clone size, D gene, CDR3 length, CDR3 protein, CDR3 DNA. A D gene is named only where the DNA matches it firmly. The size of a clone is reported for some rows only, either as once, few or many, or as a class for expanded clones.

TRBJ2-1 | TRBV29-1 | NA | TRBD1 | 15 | CSASSGTGGFREQFF | TGCAGCGCCTCCTCCGGGACAGGGGGGTTCCGGGAGCAGTTCTTC
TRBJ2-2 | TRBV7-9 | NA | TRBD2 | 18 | CASTSGGAKLSVSGELFF | TGTGCCAGCACCTCGGGAGGGGCCAAGTTGTCTGTGTCCGGGGAGCTGTTTTTT
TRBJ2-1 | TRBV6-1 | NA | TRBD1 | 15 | CASSETGQGGYEQFF | TGTGCCAGCAGTGAAACGGGACAGGGTGGTTATGAGCAGTTCTTC
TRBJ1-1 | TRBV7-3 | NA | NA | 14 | CASSLTPPDTEAFF | TGTGCCAGCAGCTTAACTCCCCCGGACACTGAAGCTTTCTTT
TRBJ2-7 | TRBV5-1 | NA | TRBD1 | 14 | CASSFDRVPYEQYF | TGCGCCAGCAGCTTTGACAGGGTTCCCTACGAGCAGTACTTC
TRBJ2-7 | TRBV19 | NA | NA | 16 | CASSIALLPGSYEQYF | TGTGCCAGTAGTATAGCCCTCCTACCCGGTTCCTACGAGCAGTACTTC
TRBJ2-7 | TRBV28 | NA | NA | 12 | CASSFSRYEQYF | TGTGCCAGCAGTTTTTCTCGCTACGAGCAGTACTTC
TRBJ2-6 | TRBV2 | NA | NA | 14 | CASSPSSGANVLTF | TGTGCCAGCAGTCCCAGCTCTGGGGCCAACGTCCTGACTTTC
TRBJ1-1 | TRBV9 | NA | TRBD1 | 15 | CASSLYTGTDLKAFF | TGTGCCAGCAGCCTCTACACCGGGACAGACTTGAAAGCTTTCTTT
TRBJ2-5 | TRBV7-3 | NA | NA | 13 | CASSLSLGETQYF | TGTGCCAGCAGCCTAAGCCTAGGAGAGACCCAGTACTTC
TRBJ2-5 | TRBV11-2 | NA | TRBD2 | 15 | CASSFRREGGETQYF | TGTGCCAGCAGCTTTAGGAGGGAGGGAGGGGAGACCCAGTACTTC
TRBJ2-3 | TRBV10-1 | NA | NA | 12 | CASSNLTDTQYF | TGCGCCAGCAGTAATCTTACAGATACGCAGTATTTT
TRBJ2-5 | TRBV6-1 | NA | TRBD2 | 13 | CASTLSGRETQYF | TGTGCCAGCACCCTTAGCGGGCGGGAGACCCAGTACTTC
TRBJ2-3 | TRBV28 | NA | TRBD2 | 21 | CASSFSRFTSGRAFSVDTQYF | TGTGCCAGCAGTTTTTCTCGTTTCACTAGCGGGAGGGCCTTTTCGGTAGATACGCAGTATTTT
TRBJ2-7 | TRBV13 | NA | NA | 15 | CASSSTAAYSYEQYF | TGTGCCAGCAGCTCAACAGCGGCTTACTCCTACGAGCAGTACTTC
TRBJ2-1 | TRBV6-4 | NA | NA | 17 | CASSDSMVYSGVDEQFF | TGTGCCAGCAGTGACTCGATGGTTTATTCGGGGGTGGATGAGCAGTTCTTC
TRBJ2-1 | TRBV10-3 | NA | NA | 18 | CAISESGTFQSSYNEQFF | TGTGCCATCAGTGAGTCGGGGACTTTCCAGAGCTCCTACAATGAGCAGTTCTTC
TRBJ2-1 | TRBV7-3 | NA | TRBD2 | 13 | CASTQRGPNEQFF | TGTGCCAGCACACAGCGGGGCCCCAATGAGCAGTTCTTC
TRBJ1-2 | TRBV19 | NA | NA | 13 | CASSIHRAKGYTF | TGTGCCAGTAGTATCCACAGGGCAAAAGGCTACACCTTC
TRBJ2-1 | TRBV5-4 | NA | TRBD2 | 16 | CASSLGSSGLYNEQFF | TGTGCCAGCAGCTTGGGCTCTAGCGGGCTATACAATGAGCAGTTCTTC
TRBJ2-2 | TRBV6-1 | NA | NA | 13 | CASSGQNTGELFF | TGTGCCAGCAGTGGACAGAACACCGGGGAGCTGTTTTTT
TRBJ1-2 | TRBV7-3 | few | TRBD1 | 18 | CASSLDGQGSGTNYGYTF | TGTGCCAGCAGCTTAGACGGACAGGGCTCCGGAACTAACTATGGCTACACCTTC
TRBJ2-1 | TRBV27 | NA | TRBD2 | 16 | CASTYLPREGRGEQFF | TGTGCCAGCACCTACCTTCCGCGGGAGGGCCGGGGTGAGCAGTTCTTC
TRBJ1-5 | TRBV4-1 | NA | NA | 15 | CASSQDRGRSQPQHF | TGCGCCAGCAGCCAAGACAGGGGAAGGTCTCAGCCCCAGCATTTT
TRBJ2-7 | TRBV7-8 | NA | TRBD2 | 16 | CASSPTSALTAYEQYF | TGTGCCAGCAGCCCGACTAGCGCCCTCACGGCCTACGAGCAGTACTTC
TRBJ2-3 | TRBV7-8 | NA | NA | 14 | CASSLILVTDTQYF | TGTGCCAGCAGCCTAATACTAGTTACAGATACGCAGTATTTT
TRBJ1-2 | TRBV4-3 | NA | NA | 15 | CASSQDRPGVNGYTF | TGCGCCAGCAGCCAAGATCGTCCGGGGGTAAATGGCTACACCTTC
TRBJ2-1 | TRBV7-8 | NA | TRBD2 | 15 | CASSPREGAYNEQFF | TGTGCCAGCAGCCCAAGGGAGGGTGCCTACAATGAGCAGTTCTTC
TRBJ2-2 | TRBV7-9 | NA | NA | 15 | CASSLANSVTGELFF | TGTGCCAGCAGCTTAGCGAATAGCGTTACCGGGGAGCTGTTTTTT
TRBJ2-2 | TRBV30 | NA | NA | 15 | CAWISKRVFTGELFF | TGTGCCTGGATTTCTAAACGGGTGTTCACCGGGGAGCTGTTTTTT
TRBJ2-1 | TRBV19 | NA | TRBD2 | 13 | CASSETLAGEQFF | TGTGCCAGTAGTGAAACTTTAGCGGGGGAGCAGTTCTTC
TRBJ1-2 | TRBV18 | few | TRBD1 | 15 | CASSRGTGASYGYTF | TGTGCCAGCTCTCGTGGGACAGGGGCCTCATATGGCTACACCTTC
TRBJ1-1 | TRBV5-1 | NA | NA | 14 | CASSLGGRDTEAFF | TGCGCCAGCAGCTTGGGGGGGCGCGACACTGAAGCTTTCTTT
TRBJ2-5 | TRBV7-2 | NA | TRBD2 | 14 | CASSLVWEGETQYF | TGTGCCAGCAGCTTAGTGTGGGAGGGAGAGACCCAGTACTTC
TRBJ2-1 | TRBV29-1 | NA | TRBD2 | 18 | CSVVLAGAYNPKYNEQFF | TGCAGCGTTGTACTAGCGGGAGCTTACAACCCAAAATACAATGAGCAGTTCTTC
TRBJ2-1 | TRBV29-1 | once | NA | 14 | CSVTTSANYNEQFF | TGCAGCGTTACCACCAGCGCAAATTACAATGAGCAGTTCTTC
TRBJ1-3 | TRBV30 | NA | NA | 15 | CAWKRGEASGNTIYF | TGTGCCTGGAAACGAGGAGAAGCCTCTGGAAACACCATATATTTT
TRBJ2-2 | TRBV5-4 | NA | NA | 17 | CASSALAGGQRTGELFF | TGTGCCAGCAGCGCCTTAGCCGGGGGGCAAAGGACCGGGGAGCTGTTTTTT
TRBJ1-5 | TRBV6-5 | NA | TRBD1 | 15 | CASSYSGTGKQPQHF | TGTGCCAGCAGTTACTCCGGGACAGGTAAACAGCCCCAGCATTTT
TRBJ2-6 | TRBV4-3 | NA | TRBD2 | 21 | CASSQTDGTSGSRTGANVLTF | TGCGCCAGCAGCCAAACAGACGGGACTAGCGGGAGTAGAACTGGGGCCAACGTCCTGACTTTC
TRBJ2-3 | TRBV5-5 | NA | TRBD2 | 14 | CASNGAGSTDTQYF | TGTGCCAGCAACGGAGCGGGAAGCACAGATACGCAGTATTTT
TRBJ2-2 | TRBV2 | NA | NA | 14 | CASEGALRGRELFF | TGTGCCAGCGAGGGAGCCCTCCGAGGTCGGGAGCTGTTTTTT
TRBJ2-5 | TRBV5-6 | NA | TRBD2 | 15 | CASSHGRLAGETQYF | TGTGCCAGCAGCCACGGGAGACTAGCTGGGGAGACCCAGTACTTC
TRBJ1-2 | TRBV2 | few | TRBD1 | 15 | CASRGGQGGSYGYTF | TGTGCCAGCAGAGGGGGACAGGGCGGGAGCTATGGCTACACCTTC
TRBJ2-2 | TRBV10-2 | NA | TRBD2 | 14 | CATVAGGPTGELFF | TGCGCCACCGTGGCGGGAGGGCCGACCGGGGAGCTGTTTTTT
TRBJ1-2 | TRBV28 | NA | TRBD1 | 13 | CATTTGGAFGYTF | TGTGCCACCACGACAGGGGGCGCTTTCGGCTACACCTTC
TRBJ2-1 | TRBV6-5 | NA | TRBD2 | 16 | CASSYRGIAGFNEQFF | TGTGCCAGCAGTTACCGCGGAATAGCGGGATTCAATGAGCAGTTCTTC
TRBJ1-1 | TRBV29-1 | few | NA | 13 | CSAEAYLNTEAFF | TGCAGCGCCGAGGCCTATTTGAACACTGAAGCTTTCTTT
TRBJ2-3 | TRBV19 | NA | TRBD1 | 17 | CASSGPGQGSWADTQYF | TGTGCCAGTAGCGGGCCCGGACAGGGATCCTGGGCAGATACGCAGTATTTT